Listed below are T cell receptor beta chains from one sample, sequenced in a study of blood T cell repertoires in COVID-19. Data came from immunoSEQ multiplex PCR; TCRdb stores just in-frame clones and leaves some out. In the table there are fewer than 500,000 clones, around 87% of which are singletons. Sequencing was done on a sample of PBMCs or T cells enriched from blood (not recorded which). The receptor set was obtained from a man aged 30 to 39 who had recovered from COVID-19. Both conserved end residues are part of each CDR3. Each record gives: CDR3 DNA, CDR3 protein, clone size, V gene, J gene, D gene. A D gene is named only where the DNA matches it firmly. Size is omitted from some rows. Given values are once, few, many or a class for expanded clones.

CDR3nt: TGTGCCAGCAGTTACTCGCTGAGGAACACTGAAGCTTTCTTT
CDR3aa: CASSYSLRNTEAFF
abundance: once
v_gene: TRBV6-6
j_gene: TRBJ1-1
d_gene: .

CDR3nt: TGTGCCAGCAGTCCCCGGACAGAACCTAACTACAATGAGCAGTTCTTC
CDR3aa: CASSPRTEPNYNEQFF
abundance: .
v_gene: TRBV28
j_gene: TRBJ2-1
d_gene: .

CDR3nt: TGTGCCAGCAGCACCCAGGGAGAGACCCAGTACTTC
CDR3aa: CASSTQGETQYF
abundance: .
v_gene: TRBV5-4
j_gene: TRBJ2-5
d_gene: .

CDR3nt: TGTGCCAGCAGCACCGGGACAGGGAATGGCTACACCTTC
CDR3aa: CASSTGTGNGYTF
abundance: .
v_gene: TRBV28
j_gene: TRBJ1-2
d_gene: TRBD1

CDR3nt: TGTGCCAGTAGCCTGGGACTAGCGGGATTTGGGGGTGAGCAGTTCTTC
CDR3aa: CASSLGLAGFGGEQFF
abundance: .
v_gene: TRBV19
j_gene: TRBJ2-1
d_gene: TRBD2

CDR3nt: TGCGCCAGCAGTGAGTCAGGTAGCGGGAGGGGAGATGAGCAGTTCTTC
CDR3aa: CASSESGSGRGDEQFF
abundance: .
v_gene: TRBV10-2
j_gene: TRBJ2-1
d_gene: TRBD2

CDR3nt: TGCAGCGTTGGACTAGCGGGACCTTATCGGGCCCAGTACTTC
CDR3aa: CSVGLAGPYRAQYF
abundance: .
v_gene: TRBV29-1
j_gene: TRBJ2-5
d_gene: TRBD2

CDR3nt: TGCAGTGCTAGTAGGCAGGTAGACAATGAGCAGTTCTTC
CDR3aa: CSASRQVDNEQFF
abundance: .
v_gene: TRBV20-1
j_gene: TRBJ2-1
d_gene: .

CDR3nt: TGTGCCAGCAGCCAGGGAGCTAGCAGTTACAATGAGCAGTTCTTC
CDR3aa: CASSQGASSYNEQFF
abundance: .
v_gene: TRBV3-1/TRBV3-2
j_gene: TRBJ2-1
d_gene: .

CDR3nt: TGTGCCAGCAGCTTAGTTAGTAGCGGGAGGTACGAGCAGTACTTC
CDR3aa: CASSLVSSGRYEQYF
abundance: .
v_gene: TRBV7-8
j_gene: TRBJ2-7
d_gene: TRBD2

CDR3nt: TGTGCCATCAGTGATCGGCAGGGGGGCACCGGGGAGCTGTTTTTT
CDR3aa: CAISDRQGGTGELFF
abundance: .
v_gene: TRBV10-3
j_gene: TRBJ2-2
d_gene: .

CDR3nt: TGCGCCAGTTCCCCCGGGATCAACGCAGATACGCAGTATTTT
CDR3aa: CASSPGINADTQYF
abundance: .
v_gene: TRBV10-1
j_gene: TRBJ2-3
d_gene: .

CDR3nt: TGTGCCAGCAGCTTAAGTTTTCCCGGGCAAGAGACCCAGTACTTC
CDR3aa: CASSLSFPGQETQYF
abundance: .
v_gene: TRBV7-9
j_gene: TRBJ2-5
d_gene: .

CDR3nt: TGTGCCAGCAGCTTGCCCAGCGGGAGTCTCACCTACGAGCAGTACTTC
CDR3aa: CASSLPSGSLTYEQYF
abundance: .
v_gene: TRBV5-4
j_gene: TRBJ2-7
d_gene: TRBD2

CDR3nt: TGTGCCAGTAGCCAGGGGGCAGGAGAGACCCAGTACTTC
CDR3aa: CASSQGAGETQYF
abundance: .
v_gene: TRBV19
j_gene: TRBJ2-5
d_gene: TRBD1

CDR3nt: TGCGCCAGCAGCTTGGAGCCAGGGTCGAGCTCTGGAAACACCATATATTTT
CDR3aa: CASSLEPGSSSGNTIYF
abundance: .
v_gene: TRBV5-1
j_gene: TRBJ1-3
d_gene: .

CDR3nt: TGTGCCAGCAGCCCCTGGCCGAACACTGAAGCTTTCTTT
CDR3aa: CASSPWPNTEAFF
abundance: .
v_gene: TRBV7-2
j_gene: TRBJ1-1
d_gene: .

CDR3nt: TGTGCCAGCGGACAGCGACAAGAGACCCAGTACTTC
CDR3aa: CASGQRQETQYF
abundance: .
v_gene: TRBV2
j_gene: TRBJ2-5
d_gene: .

CDR3nt: TGTGCCAGTAACTCCCTTCACAGGGGAAATGAGCAGTTCTTC
CDR3aa: CASNSLHRGNEQFF
abundance: .
v_gene: TRBV19
j_gene: TRBJ2-1
d_gene: TRBD1

CDR3nt: TGTGCCAGCAGTGAAAAGGTCCTCCGGGTTGAATTATATGGCTACACCTTC
CDR3aa: CASSEKVLRVELYGYTF
abundance: .
v_gene: TRBV6-1
j_gene: TRBJ1-2
d_gene: .

CDR3nt: TGTGCCAGCAGCCGACAGGGGGAAGAAAAACTGTTTTTT
CDR3aa: CASSRQGEEKLFF
abundance: .
v_gene: TRBV7-8
j_gene: TRBJ1-4
d_gene: TRBD1

CDR3nt: TGTGCCAGCAGTTTAGACAGGTCGGTTCCGAGTGAAAAACTGTTTTTT
CDR3aa: CASSLDRSVPSEKLFF
abundance: .
v_gene: TRBV27
j_gene: TRBJ1-4
d_gene: .

CDR3nt: TGTGCCAGCAGCCTGAACGAGGGGGCGGGTGAGCAGTTCTTC
CDR3aa: CASSLNEGAGEQFF
abundance: .
v_gene: TRBV5-5
j_gene: TRBJ2-1
d_gene: TRBD1

CDR3nt: TGTGCCAGCAGCCAAGATCCGGTAACAGGCCTGGGAGAAGCTTTCTTT
CDR3aa: CASSQDPVTGLGEAFF
abundance: .
v_gene: TRBV4-2
j_gene: TRBJ1-1
d_gene: .

CDR3nt: TGTGCCAGCAGTTACGGGTGGGGGGACGCTGAAGCTTTCTTT
CDR3aa: CASSYGWGDAEAFF
abundance: .
v_gene: TRBV6-2/TRBV6-3
j_gene: TRBJ1-1
d_gene: .

CDR3nt: TGTGCCAGCAGCCCGGGACATACCTACGAGCAGTACTTC
CDR3aa: CASSPGHTYEQYF
abundance: .
v_gene: TRBV7-3
j_gene: TRBJ2-7
d_gene: .

CDR3nt: TGTGCCAGCAGTTTGACAGGGAACACTGAAGCTTTCTTT
CDR3aa: CASSLTGNTEAFF
abundance: .
v_gene: TRBV27
j_gene: TRBJ1-1
d_gene: .

CDR3nt: TGTGCCAGCAGCCAAGGGTATGGACAGTTAACTTCACCCCTCCACTTT
CDR3aa: CASSQGYGQLTSPLHF
abundance: .
v_gene: TRBV14
j_gene: TRBJ1-6
d_gene: .

CDR3nt: TGTGCCAGCAGCCAAGGAGTGTCTTTCACTGAAGCTTTCTTT
CDR3aa: CASSQGVSFTEAFF
abundance: .
v_gene: TRBV3-1/TRBV3-2
j_gene: TRBJ1-1
d_gene: .

CDR3nt: TGTGCCAGCAGCCGCCTACTAGCGGGTTCCTACGAGCAGTACTTC
CDR3aa: CASSRLLAGSYEQYF
abundance: .
v_gene: TRBV3-1/TRBV3-2
j_gene: TRBJ2-7
d_gene: TRBD2

CDR3nt: TGTGCCAGTAGTATTAGCGTGGGGTTTGGTGAGCAGTTCTTC
CDR3aa: CASSISVGFGEQFF
abundance: .
v_gene: TRBV19
j_gene: TRBJ2-1
d_gene: .

CDR3nt: TGTGCCAGCAGCCACGGGACTAGCGGAGATACGCAGTATTTT
CDR3aa: CASSHGTSGDTQYF
abundance: few
v_gene: TRBV7-9
j_gene: TRBJ2-3
d_gene: TRBD2

CDR3nt: TGTGCCAGCTCACCGGGACACTTTTTGGTGAACACTGAAGCTTTCTTT
CDR3aa: CASSPGHFLVNTEAFF
abundance: .
v_gene: TRBV18
j_gene: TRBJ1-1
d_gene: .

CDR3nt: TGTGCCAGCAGCTTAGGAGGGTTTTCCACTGAAGCTTTCTTT
CDR3aa: CASSLGGFSTEAFF
abundance: .
v_gene: TRBV11-3
j_gene: TRBJ1-1
d_gene: .

CDR3nt: TGTGCCAGCGGGGATATAGGGGTTAACATTCAGTACTTC
CDR3aa: CASGDIGVNIQYF
abundance: .
v_gene: TRBV28
j_gene: TRBJ2-4
d_gene: .

CDR3nt: TGTGCCAGCAGCCCGCTAGCAGGGGGCGCATTTGACTATGGCTACACCTTC
CDR3aa: CASSPLAGGAFDYGYTF
abundance: .
v_gene: TRBV9
j_gene: TRBJ1-2
d_gene: TRBD1

CDR3nt: TGTGCCAGCAGCCAAGATTTGGGGGGCAGGGGGTTCACAGATACGCAGTATTTT
CDR3aa: CASSQDLGGRGFTDTQYF
abundance: .
v_gene: TRBV4-2
j_gene: TRBJ2-3
d_gene: .

CDR3nt: TGTGCCAGCAGTCACCAGGGGCCGTATCAGCCCCAGCATTTT
CDR3aa: CASSHQGPYQPQHF
abundance: once
v_gene: TRBV28
j_gene: TRBJ1-5
d_gene: .

CDR3nt: TGTGCCAGCAGTTATACGAACACCGGGGAGCTGTTTTTT
CDR3aa: CASSYTNTGELFF
abundance: .
v_gene: TRBV6-6
j_gene: TRBJ2-2
d_gene: .

CDR3nt: TGTGCCAGCAGCAACCCTCTAGCGGGAGGGTTAGCCAAAAACATTCAGTACTTC
CDR3aa: CASSNPLAGGLAKNIQYF
abundance: .
v_gene: TRBV9
j_gene: TRBJ2-4
d_gene: TRBD2

CDR3nt: TGTGCCAGCAGTTGGGGGGGTGAAAAACTGTTTTTT
CDR3aa: CASSWGGEKLFF
abundance: .
v_gene: TRBV28
j_gene: TRBJ1-4
d_gene: .

CDR3nt: TGTGCCAGTAGTATCGGATCTGTCATTGGGGGGGGAAACATTCAGTACTTC
CDR3aa: CASSIGSVIGGGNIQYF
abundance: once
v_gene: TRBV19
j_gene: TRBJ2-4
d_gene: TRBD2

CDR3nt: TGTGCCACCAGCGGACGGGGGGGACCGGGGGAGCTGTTTTTT
CDR3aa: CATSGRGGPGELFF
abundance: .
v_gene: TRBV15
j_gene: TRBJ2-2
d_gene: TRBD2

CDR3nt: TGTGCCAGCAGTTTCAGTGACAGGGGGTCGGCACCCCTCCACTTT
CDR3aa: CASSFSDRGSAPLHF
abundance: once
v_gene: TRBV28
j_gene: TRBJ1-6
d_gene: TRBD1

CDR3nt: TGTGCCATCAGTGCCGGACAGGCAAACTATGGCTACACCTTC
CDR3aa: CAISAGQANYGYTF
abundance: .
v_gene: TRBV10-3
j_gene: TRBJ1-2
d_gene: TRBD1

CDR3nt: TGTGCCAGCAGCTCAGTGTATGTGACGGGGACTGAAGCTTTCTTT
CDR3aa: CASSSVYVTGTEAFF
abundance: .
v_gene: TRBV5-4
j_gene: TRBJ1-1
d_gene: .

CDR3nt: TGTGCCAGCAGTCCCCCGGACAGGCCGAGGACTGAAGCTTTCTTT
CDR3aa: CASSPPDRPRTEAFF
abundance: .
v_gene: TRBV28
j_gene: TRBJ1-1
d_gene: TRBD1

CDR3nt: TGTGCCAGCAGCTCGCTAGCGGGAGTCACAGATACGCAGTATTTT
CDR3aa: CASSSLAGVTDTQYF
abundance: .
v_gene: TRBV5-6
j_gene: TRBJ2-3
d_gene: TRBD2

CDR3nt: TGCGCCAGCAGCTCAGGACAGGTAGCCACTGAAGCTTTCTTT
CDR3aa: CASSSGQVATEAFF
abundance: .
v_gene: TRBV5-1
j_gene: TRBJ1-1
d_gene: TRBD1

CDR3nt: TGTGCCAGCAGCCTTGCAGGGGTCCGCTCCGGCTACACCTTC
CDR3aa: CASSLAGVRSGYTF
abundance: .
v_gene: TRBV7-8
j_gene: TRBJ1-2
d_gene: .

CDR3nt: TGTGCCACTAGCACGACACCGAACACTGAAGCTTTCTTT
CDR3aa: CATSTTPNTEAFF
abundance: .
v_gene: TRBV10-3
j_gene: TRBJ1-1
d_gene: .

CDR3nt: TGTGCCTGGAGTGAAGAAGCGGGAGGGAGGTACAATGAGCAGTTCTTC
CDR3aa: CAWSEEAGGRYNEQFF
abundance: .
v_gene: TRBV30
j_gene: TRBJ2-1
d_gene: TRBD2

CDR3nt: TGCGCCAGCAGCTTGGGGTCGGGAGGGTCCGAGCAGTACTTC
CDR3aa: CASSLGSGGSEQYF
abundance: .
v_gene: TRBV5-1
j_gene: TRBJ2-7
d_gene: TRBD2

CDR3nt: TGCGCCAGCAGCTTGGTTGCTAGCGGGAGGTACGAGCAGTACTTC
CDR3aa: CASSLVASGRYEQYF
abundance: .
v_gene: TRBV5-1
j_gene: TRBJ2-7
d_gene: TRBD2